The rows below give T cell receptor beta chains drawn from one sample of a study of control samples from healthy donors and cancer patients. This table comes from immunoSEQ multiplex PCR, and its TCRdb copy is limited to in-frame clones, with some not included. The repertoire holds 400,000 to 500,000 clones, with around nine tenths as singletons. Sequencing was performed on PBMCs. These receptors were collected from a man aged 35 to 55 with head and neck cancer. Both conserved end residues are part of each CDR3. Each record gives: J gene, D gene, V gene, clone size, CDR3 DNA, CDR3 protein. The D gene is left open where the match is weak. A row's size may be missing; if present it is once, few, many or a size class.

TRBJ1-6,.,TRBV6-5,.,TGTGCCAGCAGTTGGGCAGGGGTAGGGTCACCCCTCCACTTT,CASSWAGVGSPLHF
TRBJ1-1,.,TRBV6-5,.,TGTGCCAGCAGTTACTCAAAGAGGGGAGGGACTGAAGCTTTCTTT,CASSYSKRGGTEAFF
TRBJ1-2,.,TRBV20-1,.,TGCAGTGGCGCCACCGACTATGGCTACACCTTC,CSGATDYGYTF
TRBJ1-1,.,TRBV6-1,.,TGTGCCAGCAGTGAAAGGGGGACAGCTTTCTTT,CASSERGTAFF
TRBJ2-2,.,TRBV30,once,TGTGCCTGGTCCGGGACTCCGAACACCGGGGAGCTGTTTTTT,CAWSGTPNTGELFF
TRBJ2-1,.,TRBV5-8,.,TGTGCCAGCAGTTACCGTCAGCGCTCCTACAATGAGCAGTTCTTC,CASSYRQRSYNEQFF
TRBJ1-6,.,TRBV11-2,.,TGTGCCAGCAGTTCAGCCCGGGCATTCTCCTATAATTCACCCCTCCACTTT,CASSSARAFSYNSPLHF
TRBJ2-7,TRBD2,TRBV28,.,TGTGCCAGCAGCCCACCGGGACTAGCGGGCCTCGCGAACTCCTACGAGCAGTACTTC,CASSPPGLAGLANSYEQYF
TRBJ1-5,.,TRBV19,.,TGTGCCAGTAGTATGAACCGGGACAACAATCAGCCCCAGCATTTT,CASSMNRDNNQPQHF
TRBJ1-5,TRBD1,TRBV24-1,once,TGTGCCACCAGTGATCCTAAACAGGGGCCGATAAATCAGCCCCAGCATTTT,CATSDPKQGPINQPQHF
TRBJ2-7,TRBD1,TRBV28,.,TGTGCCAGCAGGTCGGACAGGGCGCCGCAGTACTTC,CASRSDRAPQYF
TRBJ2-2,TRBD2,TRBV18,.,TGTGCCAGCTCACCTGGACCGGGACTAGCGGCTTACACCGGGGAGCTGTTTTTT,CASSPGPGLAAYTGELFF
TRBJ1-2,TRBD1,TRBV4-2,.,TGTGCCAGCAGCCACACCCCAGGGACAGACAACTATGGCTACACCTTC,CASSHTPGTDNYGYTF
TRBJ2-3,.,TRBV11-2,.,TGTGCCAGCAGGCGGCCGGGCCTCACAGATACGCAGTATTTT,CASRRPGLTDTQYF
TRBJ2-7,TRBD1,TRBV3-1/TRBV3-2,.,TGTGCCAGCAGCTCCGGGACAGGGGGCAACGAGCAGTACTTC,CASSSGTGGNEQYF
TRBJ1-2,.,TRBV7-2,.,TGTGCCAGCAGCGGCACGGAGGTTTTTGGCTACACCTTC,CASSGTEVFGYTF
TRBJ2-7,.,TRBV5-1,.,TGCGCCAGCAGCTTGTATGTCGAAAGCTCCTACGAGCAGTACTTC,CASSLYVESSYEQYF
TRBJ2-1,TRBD2,TRBV15,.,TGTGCCACCAGCCGCCATGGACTAGCGGACAACATCTACAATGAGCAGTTCTTC,CATSRHGLADNIYNEQFF
TRBJ2-7,TRBD1,TRBV6-5,.,TGTGCCAGCCTTCCCGGGACAGGGGAGTACGAGCAGTACTTC,CASLPGTGEYEQYF
TRBJ2-5,TRBD2,TRBV28,once,TGTGCCAGCAGTTTGGAAATGGGACTACCCCAAGAGACCCAGTACTTC,CASSLEMGLPQETQYF
TRBJ2-7,.,TRBV6-4,.,TGTGCCAGCAGGGAAGGGGGCTACGAGCAGTACTTC,CASREGGYEQYF
TRBJ1-6,.,TRBV7-2,few,TGTGCCAGCAGCTTAGCAGCAGGTGGGCTTTCACCCCTCCACTTT,CASSLAAGGLSPLHF
TRBJ2-7,TRBD2,TRBV5-1,.,TGCGCCAGCAGCCCACCTAGACTAGCGGACTACGAGCAGTACTTC,CASSPPRLADYEQYF
TRBJ2-7,.,TRBV27,.,TGTGCCAGCGCGATGGGGGCCCCCAACGAGCAGTACTTC,CASAMGAPNEQYF
TRBJ1-2,.,TRBV29-1,.,TGCAGCGTTGACTGGGGGACGGGCTATGGCTACACCTTC,CSVDWGTGYGYTF
TRBJ2-7,TRBD2,TRBV6-5,.,TGTGCCAGCAGCCTAAGGACTAGCGGCTCCTACGAGCAGTACTTC,CASSLRTSGSYEQYF
TRBJ1-1,.,TRBV29-1,.,TGCAGCGCCGAAACATTCATGAACACTGAAGCTTTCTTT,CSAETFMNTEAFF
TRBJ2-1,TRBD2,TRBV3-1/TRBV3-2,once,TGTGCCAGCAGCATGACTAGCGGGAGTGTAGGGCAGTTCTTC,CASSMTSGSVGQFF
TRBJ1-2,TRBD1,TRBV27,once,TGTGCCAGCAGTACGAGGACAGGGGGCGGCTATGGCTACACCTTC,CASSTRTGGGYGYTF
TRBJ1-4,.,TRBV7-9,.,TGTGCCAGCAGCCCGACGATGCCTACAACTAATGAAAAACTGTTTTTT,CASSPTMPTTNEKLFF
TRBJ2-6,.,TRBV27,.,TGTGCCAGCAGGGTAGTTGGGGCCAACGTCCTGACTTTC,CASRVVGANVLTF
TRBJ2-2,.,TRBV7-8,.,TGTGCCAGCAGCCGACCCGCGAACACCGGGGAGCTGTTTTTT,CASSRPANTGELFF
TRBJ1-1,.,TRBV29-1,once,TGCAGCGTTGGGCAGGGCTTGGACACTGAAGCTTTCTTT,CSVGQGLDTEAFF
TRBJ2-7,.,TRBV29-1,.,TGCAGCGTTGCCAGGGAGAGCCCCTACGAGCAGTACTTC,CSVARESPYEQYF
TRBJ2-7,.,TRBV7-6,.,TGTGCCAGCAGCGGCGGACAGCTGGTTTCCTACGAGCAGTACTTC,CASSGGQLVSYEQYF
TRBJ2-1,.,TRBV7-9,.,TGTGCCAGCAGCCAGTGGGGCAGCTACAATGAGCAGTTCTTC,CASSQWGSYNEQFF
TRBJ2-2,TRBD1,TRBV28,.,TGTGCCAGCAGTCCACAGGGGCGAGGGAACACCGGGGAGCTGTTTTTT,CASSPQGRGNTGELFF
TRBJ2-7,.,TRBV4-1,.,TGCGCCAGCAGCCAAGGGGAGACAGGAGCCTACGAGCAGTACTTC,CASSQGETGAYEQYF
TRBJ2-1,TRBD2,TRBV27,.,TGTGCCAGCAGTTCCATACTAGCGGGAAAATACAATGAGCAGTTCTTC,CASSSILAGKYNEQFF
TRBJ1-3,.,TRBV7-6,.,TGTGCCAGCAGCTTAGAACCTTGGGGCAGCGGTTCTGGAAACACCATATATTTT,CASSLEPWGSGSGNTIYF
TRBJ2-1,.,TRBV5-6,.,TGTGCCAGCAGCTGGACCAAACAGGTTTTCTCCTACAATGAGCAGTTCTTC,CASSWTKQVFSYNEQFF
TRBJ2-5,TRBD2,TRBV28,.,TGTGCCAGCAGTTCGGGACTAGCGAGGGAGACCCAGTACTTC,CASSSGLARETQYF
TRBJ2-7,.,TRBV16,.,TGTGCCAGCAGCGACGTAGTGGGGAGAGGTGCGCAGTACTTC,CASSDVVGRGAQYF
TRBJ1-1,.,TRBV5-1,.,TGCGCCAGCAGCTTAGACACTTCGGGGACTGAAGCTTTCTTT,CASSLDTSGTEAFF
TRBJ1-2,.,TRBV30,.,TGTGCCTGGAGTGGACTTGAGGCTCGCTATGGCTACACCTTC,CAWSGLEARYGYTF
TRBJ2-6,.,TRBV6-2/TRBV6-3,.,TGTGCCAGCAGTTCCGCACCGGGACGGGGCTCGGGGGGGGCCAACGTCCTGACTTTC,CASSSAPGRGSGGANVLTF
TRBJ2-3,.,TRBV5-1,.,TGCGCCAGCAGCTTGGCAGGCGGGACAGCCGCCGATACGCAGTATTTT,CASSLAGGTAADTQYF
TRBJ2-3,TRBD2,TRBV6-1,.,TGTGCCAGCAGTGAACCCGGACTAGCGGAACCCACAGATACGCAGTATTTT,CASSEPGLAEPTDTQYF
TRBJ1-5,TRBD1,TRBV28,.,TGTGCCAGCAGTTTACATGACAGGGGTCAGCCCCAGCATTTT,CASSLHDRGQPQHF
TRBJ1-1,.,TRBV6-2/TRBV6-3,.,TGTGCCAGCAGCCAAACACGGAACACTGAAGCTTTCTTT,CASSQTRNTEAFF
TRBJ2-4,.,TRBV27,.,TGTGCCAGCAGTTTATATCGTTCGGGCAGGGGTTCCAAAAACATTCAGTACTTC,CASSLYRSGRGSKNIQYF
TRBJ2-5,.,TRBV9,.,TGTGCCAGCAGCGCCCCGTCGACTATGGAGACCCAGTACTTC,CASSAPSTMETQYF
TRBJ2-7,.,TRBV4-1,.,TGCGCCAGCAGCCAAGGGGCCCCCGGATTATCAGGGCCCTACGAGCAGTACTTC,CASSQGAPGLSGPYEQYF
TRBJ2-5,TRBD1,TRBV12-3/TRBV12-4,.,TGTGCCAGCGCCGGGACAGAACAAGAGACCCAGTACTTC,CASAGTEQETQYF
TRBJ2-3,.,TRBV7-3,.,TGTGCCAGCCGACCACAGGGTTTTCCAGATACGCAGTATTTT,CASRPQGFPDTQYF
TRBJ2-1,TRBD2,TRBV3-1/TRBV3-2,.,TGTGCCAGCAGCCAAGAAGACTGGGCGGGAGGGCTCAATGAGCAGTTCTTC,CASSQEDWAGGLNEQFF
TRBJ2-7,.,TRBV5-4,.,TGTGCCAGCAGCTTGGGAGGTTACGAGCAGTACTTC,CASSLGGYEQYF
TRBJ2-5,TRBD2,TRBV15,.,TGTGCCACCAGCAGAGATGCTTGGGAGGGGAGAACCCAGTACTTC,CATSRDAWEGRTQYF
TRBJ2-7,.,TRBV28,.,TGTGCCAGCAGAGACCCAGGGTCCTACGAGCAGTACTTC,CASRDPGSYEQYF
TRBJ1-2,TRBD1,TRBV6-5,.,TGTGCCAGCAGTAACAGGGGCGGCTACACCTTC,CASSNRGGYTF